This T cell receptor (beta chain) was identified in a study of blood T cell repertoires in COVID-19. Study details: Specimens from acute and convalescent COVID-19 originated in the United States, Italy and Spain.

There are 14 residues in the CDR3. The V gene's germline CDR1 is SQVTM and CDR2 ANQGSEA. Study processing details: It was from reference gene primer amplification that nucleated cell counts were estimated. Sequencing was performed with immunoSEQ multiplex PCR; in TCRdb, only in-frame clones are kept and a portion is missing. Clonal size and the V and J genes are those of that table, whereas D and trimming came from the DNA. This sample has under 300,000 clones, with approximately 90% found just once. The sequencing input was PBMCs or T cells enriched from blood (not recorded which). The rearrangement links TRBV29-1 to TRBJ2-1, with 8 positions matching TRBD2. This clonotype originated in a man aged 40-50 years who had recovered from COVID-19. As DNA, the CDR3 is TGCACGGGGGGGGTGGAGAGATCCTACAATGAGCAGTTCTTC. Translated: CTGGVERSYNEQFF.